The T cell receptor (beta chain) under discussion was sequenced for a study of vaccination effects on CD4 cells after COVID-19. Repertoires were generated with immunoSEQ multiplex PCR, while TCRdb's copy carries only in-frame clones and drops some. The sample yields 30,000 to 35,000 clones, under 80% seen once. Expansion of antigen-specific CD4+ T cells with viral peptide pools was carried out by the ViraFEST assay before sequencing. At the end of less than 12 days of culture, CD4+ T cells were isolated. Sometime from March through December 2020, the person acquired a SARS-CoV-2 infection that PCR confirmed. The CDR3 loop spans 18 amino acids. Germline-derived CDR1 and CDR2 are SGHAT and FQNNGV. The V and J ends lost 6 bases and 6 bases respectively, with 27 bases between them. Concerning this clone itself: Its antigen is unknown.

The sequenced sample was CD4+ T cells from PBMCs cultured with a peptide pool, obtained before COVID-19 vaccination. The sequence was obtained from a human donor who had a prior SARS-CoV-2 infection. The rearrangement uses TRBV11-2 and TRBJ2-1, with a weak D call TRBD1 (9 bases). The CDR3 sequence: CASRGGQGTSGNFNEQFF. CDR3 nucleotide sequence: TGTGCCAGCAGGGGGGGACAGGGTACTAGCGGTAACTTCAATGAGCAGTTCTTC.